The 17 T cell receptor beta chains below come from one sample, sequenced in a study of T-cell memory formation after mild COVID-19 (dated by TCRdb to 2020 to 2022). Receptors were amplified or captured by 5' RACE. For sequencing, an Illumina NovaSeq 6000 was employed. TCRdb itself trimmed the public reads at Q25 with fastp, ran MiXCR and retained productive beta chains. A single entry per CDR3 protein holds the most common genes and DNA from its merged rows. A total of 400,000 or so distinct CDR3 sequences appear in this sample, roughly 20% of them only once. The ten largest clones capture approximately 8.4% of the sample. Sequenced sample: PBMCs or a T cell subset sorted from them (not recorded which). Receptors originate from an adult woman who had mild COVID-19 (a few samples of this study predate the infection). The sample titles of this study are shuffled in the database, so cell type and time point are left out; the donor was told from shared clones.

The chain recombines TRBV5-4 with TRBJ2-7, with 11 bases aligning to TRBD1. The CDR3 sequence is 15 residues long. The V segment lost 2 bases and the J segment 8 bases; nucleotides outside the gene matches: 9. Germline values: CDR1 SGHNT, CDR2 YYREEE (reference sequence). The CDR3 nucleotides read TGTGCCAGCAGCTTCTTTGGGACAGGGGGAAAAAAGCAGTACTTC. As protein: CASSFFGTGGKKQYF.

The table lists this clonotype with a few counts. The chain couples TRBV7-8 to TRBJ2-5, with D possibly being TRBD2 (7 bases). The germline V and J ends were trimmed by 3 bases and 5 bases, with 19 bases remaining between them. The CDR3 runs 16 residues. Germline V gene sequence: CDR1 SGHVS, CDR2 FQNEAQ. The CDR3 sequence: CASSFVAAGASETQYF. Here the CDR3 DNA reads TGTGCCAGCAGCTTCGTCGCCGCGGGGGCCAGTGAGACCCAGTACTTC.

This chain links TRBV20-1 with TRBJ1-1; 7 nucleotides match TRBD1. V was pared by 1 base and J by 4 bases, with 9 bases of the junction left unmatched. Germline-derived CDR1 and CDR2 are DFQATT and SNEGSKA (reference sequence). There are 15 residues in the CDR3. This CDR3 is CSARGLKGAPTEAFF. The DNA of the CDR3 is TGCAGTGCTAGAGGGTTGAAGGGGGCGCCCACTGAAGCTTTCTTT.

This clonotype showed up just a few times. The J gene is TRBJ2-3, the V gene TRBV15; 12 positions agree with TRBD2. Germline trimming cut 4 bases from V and 3 bases from J; bases unmatched to any gene: 5. The CDR3 totals 16 residues. Germline values: CDR1 LNHNV, CDR2 YYDKDF (reference sequence). CDR3: CATSTLLAGGTDTQYF. CDR3 bases: TGTGCCACCAGCACCTTACTAGCGGGAGGAACAGATACGCAGTATTTT.

The chain uses TRBV10-2 and TRBJ2-1; D might be TRBD2 (5 bases). This CDR3 spans 15 amino acids. Germline CDR1 reads WSHSY; CDR2 reads SAAADI. Trimming removed 6 bases at V and 4 bases at J, with 16 bases between. CDR3 sequence (DNA): TGCGCCAGCAGGGTGGAAAGCGGTCTATACAATGAGCAGTTCTTC. It translates to CASRVESGLYNEQFF.

J is TRBJ2-3 and V is TRBV12-3 or TRBV12-4; D may be TRBD2 (6 bases). Trimming stripped 2 bases from V and 3 bases from J, with 18 bases between. This CDR3 contains 17 residues. The CDR3 here is CASSLRFRDSGTDTQYF. The CDR3 DNA reads TGTGCCAGCAGTTTAAGGTTCCGGGACTCGGGTACAGATACGCAGTATTTT.

This clonotype has a handful of counts. V is TRBV12-3 or TRBV12-4 and J is TRBJ1-1; TRBD1 matches at 10 bases. Losses at the gene ends were 4 bases for V and 2 bases for J; bases not matched to a gene: 1. The CDR3 loop spans 14 amino acids. The CDR3: CASSWDRGNTEAFF. For the CDR3, the DNA is TGTGCCAGCAGTTGGGACAGGGGAAACACTGAAGCTTTCTTT.

This clonotype appeared many times. The chain joins TRBV7-6 to TRBJ2-2, with D unclear. V was clipped by 2 bases and J by 4 bases, with 14 bases between them. From germline, CDR1 is SGHVS and CDR2 FNYEAQ. There are 16 residues in the CDR3. The CDR3 region is CASSLRALTTTGELFF. The DNA for the CDR3 is TGTGCCAGCAGCTTAAGGGCCCTGACGACCACCGGGGAGCTGTTTTTT.

This clonotype was detected only a few times. The V call is TRBV11-3, the J call TRBJ2-4, with 13 bases fitting TRBD2. The CDR3 is 19 residues long. Germline assignment: CDR1 SGHNT and CDR2 YENEEA. J was trimmed by 6 bases and V by 2 bases; bases with no gene match: 13. The CDR3 reads CASSLYGLAGAPGRNIQYF. The DNA of the CDR3 is TGTGCCAGCAGCTTATATGGACTAGCGGGAGCCCCCGGGAGAAACATTCAGTACTTC.

The sample holds a few counts of this clonotype. The chain recombines TRBV18 with TRBJ2-1; D is perhaps TRBD2 (6 bases). Germline CDR1 reads KGHSH; CDR2 reads LQKENI. The CDR3 is 15 residues long. With 1 base removed from V and 5 bases from J, the gap between germline ends came to 12 bases. The DNA of the CDR3 is TGTGCCAGCTCACCACGGGCCGCGGGGCACAATGAGCAGTTCTTC. Amino acid sequence: CASSPRAAGHNEQFF. The full variable domain, in which reference TRBV18 and TRBJ2-1 provide the parts outside the CDR3, is NAGVMQNPRHLVRRRGQEARLRCSPMKGHSHVYWYRQLPEEGLKFMVYLQKENIIDESGMPKERFSAEFPKEGPSILRIQQVVRGDSAAYFCASSPRAAGHNEQFFGPGTRLTVL.

V is TRBV5-6 and J is TRBJ2-7; perhaps TRBD1 as D (5 bases). The CDR3 has 13 amino acids. Germline-derived CDR1 and CDR2 are SGHDT and YYEEEE. The V end lost 3 bases, the J end lost 3 bases, and 10 bases lay between the germline ends. The CDR3 spells CASSSLGLYEQYF. The CDR3 DNA reads as TGTGCCAGCAGCTCCCTGGGGCTCTACGAGCAGTACTTC.

V usage is TRBV24-1 and J usage is TRBJ2-5; D is undetermined. The CDR3 runs to 12 residues. The germline gives CDR1 KGHDR, CDR2 SFDVKD. With 5 bases removed from V and 4 bases from J, the gap between germline ends came to 7 bases. CDR3 sequence reads: CATSALGETQYF. The CDR3 DNA is TGTGCCACCAGTGCCCTAGGAGAGACCCAGTACTTC.

This clonotype turned up a few times. V and J are TRBV5-1 and TRBJ2-1; D is uncertain. The CDR3 consists of 15 residues. V was pared by 0 bases and J by 4 bases, with 11 bases between. Germline CDR1 and CDR2: SGHRS and YFSETQ. CDR3 protein: CASSLDALKYNEQFF. In DNA, the CDR3 is TGCGCCAGCAGCTTGGATGCCCTGAAATACAATGAGCAGTTCTTC.

This clonotype was recorded a few times. This chain uses TRBV9 with TRBJ2-2; TRBD1 aligns across 7 bases. Trimming removed 3 bases from V and 1 base from J; junction bases left unmatched: 6. The CDR3 length is 16 residues. The V gene's germline CDR1 is SGDLS and CDR2 YYNGEE. The DNA of the CDR3 is TGTGCCAGCAGCGGACAGGGAAGTATGAACACCGGGGAGCTGTTTTTT. Translating gives CASSGQGSMNTGELFF.

The table lists this clonotype with a few counts. The chain couples TRBV20-1 to TRBJ1-2, with 7 bases that match TRBD1. The J segment lost 5 bases and the V segment lost 7 bases, leaving 10 bases of the junction unmatched. Germline V gene data show CDR1 as DFQATT and CDR2 as SNEGSKA (reference sequence). This CDR3 contains 13 residues. The DNA for the CDR3 is TGCAGTGAGCGCAGGGGGGAAGGGTATGGCTACACCTTC. It specifies CSERRGEGYGYTF.

The rearrangement links TRBV3-1 to TRBJ1-2, with D hard to call. The germline V and J ends were trimmed by 0 bases and 5 bases, with 16 bases remaining between them. The CDR3 is 16 amino acids. Per the germline V gene, CDR1 is LGHDT and CDR2 is YNNKEL (reference sequence). CDR3 loop: CASSQDWLVGNYGYTF. As DNA, the CDR3 is TGTGCCAGCAGCCAAGATTGGCTGGTCGGTAATTATGGCTACACCTTC.

This rearrangement joins TRBV24-1 to TRBJ1-2, with TRBD1 matching 8 bases. The CDR3 loop spans 15 amino acids. Germline V CDR1 and CDR2: KGHDR, SFDVKD. V lost 2 bases and J lost 5; bases outside the gene matches: 6. The CDR3 reads CATSDSGQGRYGYTF. The CDR3 DNA is TGTGCCACCAGTGATTCTGGACAGGGAAGATATGGCTACACCTTC.